The next 2 T cell receptor beta chains were all read from a single sample in a study of CD8 T cells in Susac syndrome. Random hexamers primed reverse transcription of about 0.45 to 1 ug RNA. TCRdb re-derived calls from the immunoSEQ multiplex PCR reads in MiXCR, one entry per CDR3 protein. The sample includes about 140,000 distinct CDR3 sequences, roughly 94% of them seen just once. The specimen was CD4+ T cells from PBMCs. The receptor source for this set is a human donor in good health.

A remark on this clonotype: The junction shows a germline mismatch at one end, possibly a read error. The chain is built from TRBV20-1 and TRBJ2-5, with D tentatively TRBD2 (6 bases). The length of the CDR3 is 13 residues. Germline CDR1 DFQATT, CDR2 SNEGSKA (reference sequence). The CDR3, as DNA: TGCAGTGCTGGGGGGTTAGGGCAAGGGACCCAGTACTTC. It translates to CSAGGLGQGTQYF.

This rearrangement joins TRBV7-3 to TRBJ2-7, with 13 bases matching TRBD2. The CDR3 spans 14 residues. Trimming cost V 5 bases and J 5 bases; bases outside gene matches: 3. Germline CDR1 is SGHTA and CDR2 is FQGTGA. The DNA of the CDR3 is TGTGCCAGCAGCCCGGGACTAGCGGGGAACGAGCAGTACTTC. Its translation is CASSPGLAGNEQYF.